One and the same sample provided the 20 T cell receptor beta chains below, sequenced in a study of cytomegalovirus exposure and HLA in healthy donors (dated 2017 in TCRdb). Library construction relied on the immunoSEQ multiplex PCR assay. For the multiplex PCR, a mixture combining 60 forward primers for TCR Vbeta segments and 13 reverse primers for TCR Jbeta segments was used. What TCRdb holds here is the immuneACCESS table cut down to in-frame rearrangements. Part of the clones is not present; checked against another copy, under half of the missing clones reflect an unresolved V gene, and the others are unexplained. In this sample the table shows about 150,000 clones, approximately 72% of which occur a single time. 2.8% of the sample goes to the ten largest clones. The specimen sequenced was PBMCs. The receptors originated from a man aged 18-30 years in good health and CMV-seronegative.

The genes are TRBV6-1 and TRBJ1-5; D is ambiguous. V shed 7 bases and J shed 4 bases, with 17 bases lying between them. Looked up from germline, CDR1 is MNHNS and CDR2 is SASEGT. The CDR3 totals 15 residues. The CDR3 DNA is TGTGCCAGCACCTCCTCCGGAGGTGGAAATCAGCCCCAGCATTTT. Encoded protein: CASTSSGGGNQPQHF.

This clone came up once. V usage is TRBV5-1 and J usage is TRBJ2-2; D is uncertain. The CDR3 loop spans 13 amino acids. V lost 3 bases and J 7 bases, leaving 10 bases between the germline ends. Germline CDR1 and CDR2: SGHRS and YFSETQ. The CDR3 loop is CASSSGPGGELFF. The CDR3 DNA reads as TGCGCCAGCAGCTCCGGTCCGGGCGGGGAGCTGTTTTTT.

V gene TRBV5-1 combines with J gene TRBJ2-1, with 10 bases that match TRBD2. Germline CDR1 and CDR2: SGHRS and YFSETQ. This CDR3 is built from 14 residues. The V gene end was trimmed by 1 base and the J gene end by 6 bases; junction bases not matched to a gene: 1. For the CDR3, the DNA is TGCGCCAGCAGCTTGCTAGCGGGGGCCAATGAGCAGTTCTTC. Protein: CASSLLAGANEQFF.

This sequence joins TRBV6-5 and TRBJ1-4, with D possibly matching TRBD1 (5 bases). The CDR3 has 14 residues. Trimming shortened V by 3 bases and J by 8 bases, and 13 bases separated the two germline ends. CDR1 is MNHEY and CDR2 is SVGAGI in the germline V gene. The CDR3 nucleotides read TGTGCCAGCAGTTATGGGGGGGTTAGGGAAAAACTGTTTTTT. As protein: CASSYGGVREKLFF.

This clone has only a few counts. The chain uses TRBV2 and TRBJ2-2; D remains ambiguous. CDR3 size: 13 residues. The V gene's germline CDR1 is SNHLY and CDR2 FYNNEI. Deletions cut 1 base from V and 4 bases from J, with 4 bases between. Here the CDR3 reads CASSEESTGELFF. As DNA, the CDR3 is TGTGCCAGCAGTGAAGAGAGCACCGGGGAGCTGTTTTTT.

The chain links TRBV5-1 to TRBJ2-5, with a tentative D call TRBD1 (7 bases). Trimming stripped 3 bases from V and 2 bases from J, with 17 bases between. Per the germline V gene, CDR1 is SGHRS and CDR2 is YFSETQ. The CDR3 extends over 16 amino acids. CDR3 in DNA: TGCGCCAGCAGCTCCACAGGGGAGGTAGCTCAAGAGACCCAGTACTTC. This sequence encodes CASSSTGEVAQETQYF.

The CDR3 here is CASSHRLAGEGDTQYF. Here the CDR3 DNA reads TGCGCCAGCAGCCACCGACTAGCGGGTGAAGGAGATACGCAGTATTTT. The chain has TRBV4-3 and TRBJ2-3, with TRBD2 matching over 10 bases. The CDR3 consists of 16 residues. The V gene's germline CDR1 is LGHNA and CDR2 YSLEER. Trimming took 3 bases from V and 5 from J; bases not matched to a gene: 8.

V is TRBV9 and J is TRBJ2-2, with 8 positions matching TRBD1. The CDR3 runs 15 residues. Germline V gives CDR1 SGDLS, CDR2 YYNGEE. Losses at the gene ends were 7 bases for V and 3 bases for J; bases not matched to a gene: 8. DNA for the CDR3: TGTGCCAGCTGTCACGAGACAGGGGACACCGGGGAGCTGTTTTTT. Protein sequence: CASCHETGDTGELFF.

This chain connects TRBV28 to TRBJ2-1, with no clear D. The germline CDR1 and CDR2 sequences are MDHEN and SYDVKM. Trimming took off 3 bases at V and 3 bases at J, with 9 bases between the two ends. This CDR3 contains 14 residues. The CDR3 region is CASSFVSDYNEQFF. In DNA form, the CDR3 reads TGTGCCAGCAGTTTCGTTTCAGACTACAATGAGCAGTTCTTC. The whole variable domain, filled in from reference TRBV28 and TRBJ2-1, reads DVKVTQSSRYLVKRTGEKVFLECVQDMDHENMFWYRQDPGLGLRLIYFSYDVKMKEKGDIPEGYSVSREKKERFSLILESASTNQTSMYLCASSFVSDYNEQFFGPGTRLTVL.

The CDR3 spells CASSAGQNGNQPQHF. DNA for the CDR3: TGTGCCAGCAGCGCCGGACAAAATGGCAATCAGCCCCAGCATTTT. The V and J genes are TRBV9 and TRBJ1-5; D is possibly TRBD1 (5 bases). This CDR3 is built from 15 residues. Germline V gene data show CDR1 as SGDLS and CDR2 as YYNGEE. Trimming cost V 3 bases and J 2 bases, with 12 bases left between them. Combining the CDR3 with reference TRBV9 and TRBJ1-5 gives the whole variable domain DSGVTQTPKHLITATGQRVTLRCSPRSGDLSVYWYQQSLDQGLQFLIQYYNGEERAKGNILERFSAQQFPDLHSELNLSSLELGDSALYFCASSAGQNGNQPQHFGDGTRLSIL.

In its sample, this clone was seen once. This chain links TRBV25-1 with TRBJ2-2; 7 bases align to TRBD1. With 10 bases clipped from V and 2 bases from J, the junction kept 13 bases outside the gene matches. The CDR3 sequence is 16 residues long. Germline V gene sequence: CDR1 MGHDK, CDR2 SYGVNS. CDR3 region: CATEGATAPNTGELFF. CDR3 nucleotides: TGTGCCACCGAGGGGGCGACAGCACCCAACACCGGGGAGCTGTTTTTT.

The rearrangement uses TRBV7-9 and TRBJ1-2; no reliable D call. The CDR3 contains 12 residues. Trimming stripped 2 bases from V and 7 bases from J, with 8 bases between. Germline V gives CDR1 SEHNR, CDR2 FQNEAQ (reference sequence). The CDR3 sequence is CASSLYSGGYTF. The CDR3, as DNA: TGTGCCAGCAGCTTATACTCAGGTGGCTACACCTTC.

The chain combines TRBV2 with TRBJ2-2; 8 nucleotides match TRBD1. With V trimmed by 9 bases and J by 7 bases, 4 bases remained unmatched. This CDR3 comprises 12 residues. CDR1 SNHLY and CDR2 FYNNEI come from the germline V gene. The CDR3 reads CASQQGVGELFF. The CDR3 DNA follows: TGTGCCAGTCAACAGGGGGTCGGGGAGCTGTTTTTT. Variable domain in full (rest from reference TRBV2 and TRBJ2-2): EPEVTQTPSHQVTQMGQEVILRCVPISNHLYFYWYRQILGQKVEFLVSFYNNEISEKSEIFDDQFSVERPDGSNFTLKIRSTKLEDSAMYFCASQQGVGELFFGEGSRLTVL.

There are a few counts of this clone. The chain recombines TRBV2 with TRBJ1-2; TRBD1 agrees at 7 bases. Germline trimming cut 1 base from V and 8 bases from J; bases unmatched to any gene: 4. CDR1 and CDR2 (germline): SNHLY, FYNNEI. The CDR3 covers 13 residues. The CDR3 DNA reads TGTGCCAGCAGTGAAGAGGGGGCCAGAGGCTACACCTTC. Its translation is CASSEEGARGYTF.

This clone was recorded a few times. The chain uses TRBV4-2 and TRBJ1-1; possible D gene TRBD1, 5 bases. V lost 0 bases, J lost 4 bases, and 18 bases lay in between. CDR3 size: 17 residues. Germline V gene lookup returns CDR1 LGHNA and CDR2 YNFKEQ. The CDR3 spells CASSQDRQGRMATEAFF. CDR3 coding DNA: TGTGCCAGCAGCCAAGATCGGCAGGGCCGTATGGCCACTGAAGCTTTCTTT.

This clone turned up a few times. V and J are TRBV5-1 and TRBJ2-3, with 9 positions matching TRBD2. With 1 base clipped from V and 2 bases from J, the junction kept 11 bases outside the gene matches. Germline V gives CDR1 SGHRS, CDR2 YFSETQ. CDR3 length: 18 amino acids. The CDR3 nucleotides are TGCGCCAGCAGCTTGCTCCCTAGCGGGAACCACTACACAGATACGCAGTATTTT. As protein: CASSLLPSGNHYTDTQYF. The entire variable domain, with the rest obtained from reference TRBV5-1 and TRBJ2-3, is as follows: KAGVTQTPRYLIKTRGQQVTLSCSPISGHRSVSWYQQTPGQGLQFLFEYFSETQRNKGNFPGRFSGRQFSNSRSEMNVSTLELGDSALYLCASSLLPSGNHYTDTQYFGPGTRLTVL.

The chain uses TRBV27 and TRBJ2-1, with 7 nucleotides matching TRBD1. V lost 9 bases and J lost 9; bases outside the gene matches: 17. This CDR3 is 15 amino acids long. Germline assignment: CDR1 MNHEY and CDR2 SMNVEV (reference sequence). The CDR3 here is CASSVFAGTVGEQFF. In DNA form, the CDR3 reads TGTGCCAGTTCCGTTTTCGCCGGGACAGTCGGTGAGCAGTTCTTC.

CDR3 amino acids: CASSSPTGGAGAQYF. CDR3 bases: TGTGCCAGCAGCTCTCCCACGGGGGGGGCGGGCGCCCAGTACTTC. The V gene is TRBV11-2, the J gene TRBJ2-5, with 8 bases matching TRBD2. The CDR3 is made up of 15 amino acids. Trimming took 4 bases from V and 9 from J; bases not matched to a gene: 13. Germline lookup yields CDR1 SGHAT and CDR2 FQNNGV.

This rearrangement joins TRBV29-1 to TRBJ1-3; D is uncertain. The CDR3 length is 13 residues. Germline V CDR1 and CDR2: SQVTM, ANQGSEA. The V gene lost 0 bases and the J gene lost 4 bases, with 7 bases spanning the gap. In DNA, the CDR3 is TGCAGCGTTGAAGACTTTCTCGGAAACACCATATATTTT. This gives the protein CSVEDFLGNTIYF.

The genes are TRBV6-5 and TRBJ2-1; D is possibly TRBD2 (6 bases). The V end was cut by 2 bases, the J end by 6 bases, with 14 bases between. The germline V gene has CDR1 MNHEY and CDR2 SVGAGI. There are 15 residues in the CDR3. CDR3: CASSYGWGVGNEQFF. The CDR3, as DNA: TGTGCCAGCAGTTACGGGTGGGGGGTTGGCAATGAGCAGTTCTTC.